A selection of T cell receptor beta chains follows, all from one sample in a study of blood T cell repertoires in COVID-19. Produced via immunoSEQ multiplex PCR; TCRdb's table is partial and in-frame only. Of about 190,000 clones in the sample, less than 85% were seen once. Sequencing was done on a sample of peripheral blood. Source of these receptors: a woman in her forties or fifties with acute or convalescent COVID-19. Both conserved end residues are part of each CDR3. The D gene is left open where the match is weak. Expanded clones get a size class; other rows say once, few or many, or leave the size out.

V gene	J gene	clone size	D gene	CDR3 protein	CDR3 DNA
TRBV14	TRBJ2-7	NA	TRBD1	CASSRQGFEQYF	TGTGCCAGCAGCCGACAGGGTTTTGAGCAGTACTTC
TRBV20-1	TRBJ2-1	NA	TRBD2	CSASLSGRVVNEQFF	TGCAGTGCTAGTCTTAGCGGGAGGGTCGTGAATGAGCAGTTCTTC
TRBV2	TRBJ2-7	NA	NA	CASSPMVRSSYEQYF	TGTGCCAGCAGTCCGATGGTAAGGAGTTCTTACGAGCAGTACTTC
TRBV5-4	TRBJ1-2	NA	NA	CASSLGGRVGYTF	TGTGCCAGCAGTTTGGGGGGGCGGGTTGGCTACACCTTC
TRBV5-1	TRBJ2-7	NA	NA	CASSVSGTRLSEQYF	TGCGCCAGCAGCGTCTCCGGGACAAGGCTATCCGAGCAGTACTTC
TRBV18	TRBJ1-2	NA	NA	CASSPQREHYGYTF	TGTGCCAGCTCACCACAGAGGGAGCACTATGGCTACACCTTC
TRBV6-5	TRBJ1-5	NA	NA	CASSYRNQPQHF	TGTGCCAGCAGTTACCGGAATCAGCCCCAGCATTTT
TRBV30	TRBJ1-4	few	TRBD1	CAWSMTGAEKLFF	TGTGCCTGGAGTATGACAGGGGCGGAAAAACTGTTTTTT
TRBV29-1	TRBJ2-1	NA	TRBD1	CSVDEGRGRNEQFF	TGCAGCGTTGATGAGGGCAGGGGGCGAAATGAGCAGTTCTTC
TRBV11-2	TRBJ2-7	once	NA	CASSSDLGKRAYEQYF	TGTGCCAGCAGCTCCGACCTAGGAAAGCGGGCCTACGAGCAGTACTTC
TRBV6-4	TRBJ2-1	few	NA	CASSQQGLSSYNEQFF	TGTGCCAGCAGTCAACAGGGCTTGAGCTCCTACAATGAGCAGTTCTTC
TRBV6-5	TRBJ1-1	NA	NA	CASRRTLLMNTEAFF	TGTGCCAGCCGAAGGACACTTCTCATGAACACTGAAGCTTTCTTT
TRBV12-3/TRBV12-4	TRBJ2-1	NA	NA	CASTATEYNEQFF	TGTGCCAGCACCGCGACAGAGTACAATGAGCAGTTCTTC
TRBV5-1	TRBJ2-1	NA	NA	CASTPNPERGGQFF	TGCGCCAGCACCCCCAATCCGGAGCGAGGAGGGCAGTTCTTC
TRBV6-5	TRBJ1-5	NA	NA	CASNRWGEPQHF	TGTGCCAGCAACCGTTGGGGGGAGCCCCAGCATTTT
TRBV5-6	TRBJ2-7	many	TRBD1	CASSSRTGFDEQYF	TGTGCCAGCAGCTCCCGGACAGGGTTCGACGAGCAGTACTTC
TRBV20-1	TRBJ1-2	NA	TRBD1	CSASPRGQGGYTF	TGCAGTGCTAGTCCCAGGGGGCAGGGTGGCTACACCTTC
TRBV18	TRBJ2-1	NA	NA	CASSQGQSSYNEQFF	TGTGCCAGCTCACAAGGACAAAGCTCCTACAATGAGCAGTTCTTC
TRBV5-1	TRBJ2-7	NA	NA	CASSFDFFRDTNYEQYF	TGCGCCAGCAGCTTCGACTTTTTCCGGGACACCAACTACGAGCAGTACTTC
TRBV19	TRBJ1-4	NA	TRBD1	CASSPRQGPNEKLFF	TGTGCCAGTAGTCCTCGACAGGGACCTAATGAAAAACTGTTTTTT
TRBV7-2	TRBJ2-3	NA	TRBD2	CASSNLGGGADTQYF	TGTGCCAGCAGCAACCTTGGCGGGGGTGCGGATACGCAGTATTTT
TRBV2	TRBJ2-1	few	NA	CASSDEGEQFF	TGTGCCAGCAGTGATGAGGGTGAGCAGTTCTTC
TRBV4-2	TRBJ2-4	few	NA	CASSQATQGLRIQYF	TGTGCCAGCAGCCAAGCCACGCAGGGACTCCGCATTCAGTACTTC
TRBV5-8	TRBJ2-3	NA	NA	CASSRLVGRGTDTQYF	TGTGCCAGCAGTCGGCTTGTAGGTCGGGGCACAGATACGCAGTATTTT
TRBV10-1	TRBJ2-7	NA	NA	CASTRFDLHYEQYF	TGCGCCAGCACTAGGTTCGACTTACACTATGAGCAGTACTTC
TRBV28	TRBJ1-2	few	NA	CASSLSRLIYGYTF	TGTGCCAGCAGTTTATCCCGACTGATCTATGGCTACACCTTC
TRBV6-6	TRBJ2-5	NA	TRBD2	CASSLSGTSGQETQYF	TGTGCCAGCAGTCTTTCCGGGACTAGCGGACAAGAGACCCAGTACTTC
TRBV30	TRBJ1-1	few	TRBD1	CAWNRGGTEAFF	TGTGCCTGGAACAGGGGCGGCACTGAAGCTTTCTTT
TRBV9	TRBJ2-5	NA	NA	CASSLRMEETQYF	TGTGCCAGCAGCTTAAGGATGGAGGAGACCCAGTACTTC
TRBV6-5	TRBJ2-2	NA	TRBD1	CASRTGAPGGELFF	TGTGCCAGCAGAACAGGGGCCCCGGGCGGGGAGCTGTTTTTT
TRBV3-1/TRBV3-2	TRBJ2-5	NA	TRBD2	CASSQDIAGGQETQYF	TGTGCCAGCAGCCAAGATATAGCGGGAGGGCAAGAGACCCAGTACTTC
TRBV5-1	TRBJ1-2	NA	NA	CASSLDAGNYGYTF	TGCGCCAGCAGCTTGGACGCAGGGAACTATGGCTACACCTTC
TRBV7-2	TRBJ2-1	NA	TRBD2	CASSSRTSGYNEQFF	TGTGCCAGCAGCAGCCGGACTAGCGGTTACAATGAGCAGTTCTTC
TRBV14	TRBJ1-6	NA	NA	CASSFEASHYNSPLHF	TGTGCCAGCAGCTTCGAGGCCTCTCACTATAATTCACCCCTCCACTTT
TRBV12-3/TRBV12-4	TRBJ2-7	NA	TRBD1	CASSATGDRQYF	TGTGCCAGCAGCGCTACAGGGGATCGGCAGTACTTC
TRBV7-2	TRBJ2-7	NA	NA	CASSLGKRAGPSGEQYF	TGTGCCAGCAGCTTAGGAAAGCGGGCGGGGCCTTCGGGAGAGCAGTACTTC
TRBV6-5	TRBJ1-2	once	TRBD1	CASRQGASGYTF	TGTGCCAGCAGACAGGGGGCAAGCGGCTACACCTTC
TRBV3-1/TRBV3-2	TRBJ1-1	NA	NA	CASSQGYGWTEAFF	TGTGCCAGCAGCCAAGGGTACGGGTGGACTGAAGCTTTCTTT
TRBV24-1	TRBJ1-1	many	NA	CATSDLRTGHLSTEAFF	TGTGCCACCAGTGATTTGCGCACAGGGCATCTTAGCACTGAAGCTTTCTTT
TRBV19	TRBJ1-6	NA	NA	CASSQNSPLHF	TGTGCCAGTAGTCAGAATTCACCCCTCCACTTT